This section outlines one T cell receptor (beta chain) sequence together with its context. Its specificity is unknown. PCR primers comprised 60 Vbeta and 13 Jbeta primers. In the study's own analysis: Later, an analysis found 75 million to 100 million unique TCR beta chains, and about 10 million of these were shared. Sequenced by immunoSEQ multiplex PCR; TCRdb stores in-frame clones only, minus some. The V and J calls and clone size were taken over from that table, and D and trimming were inferred from the DNA. This table holds hundreds of thousands of clones, roughly four fifths found once. The data originate from a study of cytomegalovirus exposure and HLA in healthy donors. Study-wide points: Being productive about 87% or about 30% of the time was typical of most TCR beta V segments in an earlier analysis. Among immune exposure information, only CMV serostatus was available.

The TCR sequence derives from a girl aged 2 to 9 in good health and CMV-seronegative. The sequencing sample was made of PBMCs.

CDR3 DNA sequence: TGTGCCACCAAAGGACAGGGGGCCGATGGCTACACCTTC. It specifies CATKGQGADGYTF. The chain links TRBV15 to TRBJ1-2, with 11 positions matching TRBD1. CDR1 LNHNV and CDR2 YYDKDF come from the germline V gene (reference sequence). This CDR3 has 13 amino acids. The ends lost 7 bases at V and 6 bases at J; junction bases unmatched: 4.